A selection of T cell receptor beta chains follows, all from one sample in a study of blood T cell repertoires in COVID-19. Method: immunoSEQ multiplex PCR; TCRdb's copy keeps in-frame clones and lacks some. The data show around 160,000 clones, with more than 85% seen just once and roughly 2% held by the top ten. The specimen was peripheral blood. The receptors here all came from a woman aged 60-75 years with COVID-19, enrolled during active disease. Each CDR3 is given with its conserved first and last residue. D genes are given only for firm matches. Rows may omit the clone size; those that give it use once, few, many or a size class.

>TRBJ1-6|-|TRBV7-2|-
TGTGCCAGCAGCTTAACCGGTTCACCCCTCCACTTT
CASSLTGSPLHF
>TRBJ2-5|-|TRBV12-2|-
TGTGCAAGTCGCTTGACGACCAAAAGACAGGAAGGGGTCGAGGAGACCCAGTACTTC
CASRLTTKRQEGVEETQYF
>TRBJ1-1|-|TRBV7-9|-
TGTGCCAGCAGCTTATCTGGAGCGAACACTGAAGCTTTCTTT
CASSLSGANTEAFF
>TRBJ1-2|-|TRBV19|-
TGTGCCAGTAGCGTTCAGGGGTCGAACGATGGCTACACCTTC
CASSVQGSNDGYTF
>TRBJ2-1|-|TRBV19|TRBD2
TGTGCCAGTAGCCCCATGGGGGGGAGCAATGAGCAGTTCTTC
CASSPMGGSNEQFF
>TRBJ1-2|-|TRBV18|-
TGTGCCAGCTCCTCCACCGGAGGTTCCTATGGCTACACCTTC
CASSSTGGSYGYTF
>TRBJ2-5|-|TRBV3-1/TRBV3-2|-
TGTGCCAGCAGCCAACCTCCAAGCCCAGAGACCCAGTACTTC
CASSQPPSPETQYF
>TRBJ1-1|-|TRBV19|-
TGTGCCAGTAGTATGGGGGGTGGCACTGAAGCTTTCTTT
CASSMGGGTEAFF
>TRBJ1-1|-|TRBV3-1/TRBV3-2|-
TGTGCCAGCAGCCAAGTGGGGGGGGACACTGAAGCTTTCTTT
CASSQVGGDTEAFF
>TRBJ2-5|-|TRBV5-1|-
TGCGCCAGCAGGGAAGGTAGCGAGACCCAGTACTTC
CASREGSETQYF
>TRBJ2-3|-|TRBV4-3|-
TGCGCCAGCAGCCAGGCGGGACTGGAGACCACAGATACGCAGTATTTT
CASSQAGLETTDTQYF
>TRBJ1-2|-|TRBV14|-
TGTGCCAGCAGCCAAGTGGAGGGGAATATCTATGGCTACACCTTC
CASSQVEGNIYGYTF
>TRBJ2-5|-|TRBV18|TRBD2
TGTGCCAGCTCACCAATCCCCCTAGCGGGGGGAACGTACCAAGAGACCCAGTACTTC
CASSPIPLAGGTYQETQYF
>TRBJ1-2|-|TRBV27|-
TGTGCCAGCAGTTTGACCGGGAGGGAAGGCTACACCTTC
CASSLTGREGYTF
>TRBJ1-2|-|TRBV2|-
TGTGCCAGCAGTGACCGGCGGTTCCCGAACTATGGCTACACCTTC
CASSDRRFPNYGYTF
>TRBJ2-1|-|TRBV24-1|TRBD1
TGTGCCACCAGTGATAGGGGACAGGGGGCAAGCAATGAGCAGTTCTTC
CATSDRGQGASNEQFF
>TRBJ1-2|-|TRBV29-1|TRBD1
TGCAGCGTTACGACAGGGCCTAACTATGGCTACACCTTC
CSVTTGPNYGYTF
>TRBJ2-6|-|TRBV6-2/TRBV6-3|TRBD1
TGTGCCAGCAGTTATCAGGGGGTATTGTCTGGGGCCAACGTCCTGACTTTC
CASSYQGVLSGANVLTF
>TRBJ1-2|-|TRBV9|TRBD1
TGTGCCAGCAGCCGACAGGGACACTATGGCTACACCTTC
CASSRQGHYGYTF
>TRBJ2-1|-|TRBV18|TRBD2
TGTGCCAGCTCACCGACTTTAGGGCTAGCGGGGGATAACAATGAGCAGTTCTTC
CASSPTLGLAGDNNEQFF
>TRBJ2-5|once|TRBV9|TRBD1
TGTGCCAGCAGCGAGCGGACAGGGGGCGGTGAGACCCAGTACTTC
CASSERTGGGETQYF
>TRBJ2-2|-|TRBV30|-
TGTGCCTGGAGTGTACCTCTAAGCCTCGGGGCCGGGGAGCTGTTTTTT
CAWSVPLSLGAGELFF
>TRBJ1-2|-|TRBV7-2|TRBD1
TGTGCCAGCAGCTCGGACAGGGCCATCTACACCTTC
CASSSDRAIYTF
>TRBJ1-1|-|TRBV16|TRBD1
TGTGCCAGCAGCCAATCGGAGCCGACAGGGGTCACTGAAGCTTTCTTT
CASSQSEPTGVTEAFF
>TRBJ1-6|-|TRBV6-5|-
TGTGCCAGCAGCCAGGGCAGGGGATACTCACCCCTCCACTTT
CASSQGRGYSPLHF
>TRBJ1-3|-|TRBV3-1/TRBV3-2|TRBD1
TGTGCCAGCAGCCCCTGGGGACAGCCCTCCTCTGGAAACACCATATATTTT
CASSPWGQPSSGNTIYF
>TRBJ2-2|-|TRBV21-1|-
TGTGCCAGCAGCAAAATTCAGGAAGTGGGGGGGCCTGGCACCGGGGAGCTGTTTTTT
CASSKIQEVGGPGTGELFF
>TRBJ2-2|-|TRBV9|-
TGTGCCAGCAGCAAGGACAGTAACACCGGGGAGCTGTTTTTT
CASSKDSNTGELFF
>TRBJ1-3|-|TRBV7-9|-
TGTGCCAGCAGCTTTGGGCCCCAGTCCGGAAACACCATATATTTT
CASSFGPQSGNTIYF